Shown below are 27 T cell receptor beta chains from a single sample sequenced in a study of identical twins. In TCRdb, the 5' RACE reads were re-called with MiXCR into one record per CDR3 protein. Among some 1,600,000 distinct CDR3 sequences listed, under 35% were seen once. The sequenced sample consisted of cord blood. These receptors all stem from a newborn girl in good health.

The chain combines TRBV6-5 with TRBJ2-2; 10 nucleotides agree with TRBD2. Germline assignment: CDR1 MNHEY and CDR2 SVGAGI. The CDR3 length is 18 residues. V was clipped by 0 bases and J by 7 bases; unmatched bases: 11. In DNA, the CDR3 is TGTGCCAGCAGTTACTCGCTAGCGGGGGTGAACACCGGCGGGGAGCTGTTTTTT. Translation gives CASSYSLAGVNTGGELFF.

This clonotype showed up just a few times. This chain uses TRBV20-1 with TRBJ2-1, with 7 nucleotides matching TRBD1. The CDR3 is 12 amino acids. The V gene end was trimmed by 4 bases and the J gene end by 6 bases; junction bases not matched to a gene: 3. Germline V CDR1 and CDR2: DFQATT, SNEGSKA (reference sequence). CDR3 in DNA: TGCAGTGCTACCCGGGACAGCAATGAGCAGTTCTTC. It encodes CSATRDSNEQFF.

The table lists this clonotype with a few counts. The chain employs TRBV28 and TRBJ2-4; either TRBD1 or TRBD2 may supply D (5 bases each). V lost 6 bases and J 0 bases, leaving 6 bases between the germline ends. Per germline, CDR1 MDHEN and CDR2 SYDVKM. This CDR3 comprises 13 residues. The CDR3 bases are TGTGCCAGCAGGGGGGTAGCCAAAAACATTCAGTACTTC. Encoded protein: CASRGVAKNIQYF. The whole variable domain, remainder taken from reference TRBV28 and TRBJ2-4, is DVKVTQSSRYLVKRTGEKVFLECVQDMDHENMFWYRQDPGLGLRLIYFSYDVKMKEKGDIPEGYSVSREKKERFSLILESASTNQTSMYLCASRGVAKNIQYFGAGTRLSVL.

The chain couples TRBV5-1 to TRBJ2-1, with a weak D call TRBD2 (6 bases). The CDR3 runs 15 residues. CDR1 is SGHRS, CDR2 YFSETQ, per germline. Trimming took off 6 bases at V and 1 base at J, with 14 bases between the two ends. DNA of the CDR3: TGCGCCAGCACCCCGGAGGGACCTTCCTACAATGAGCAGTTCTTC. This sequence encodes CASTPEGPSYNEQFF.

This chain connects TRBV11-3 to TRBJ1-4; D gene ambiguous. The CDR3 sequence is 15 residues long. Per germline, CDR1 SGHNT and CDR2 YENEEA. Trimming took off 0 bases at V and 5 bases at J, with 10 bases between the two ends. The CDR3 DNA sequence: TGTGCCAGCAGCTTAGAGAGGACCGCGAATGAAAAACTGTTTTTT. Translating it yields CASSLERTANEKLFF. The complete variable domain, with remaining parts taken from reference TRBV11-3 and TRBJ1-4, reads EAGVVQSPRYKIIEKKQPVAFWCNPISGHNTLYWYLQNLGQGPELLIRYENEEAVDDSQLPKDRFSAERLKGVDSTLKIQPAELGDSAVYLCASSLERTANEKLFFGSGTQLSVL.

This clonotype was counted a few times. The CDR3 DNA reads as TGTGCCAGCAACGATGACAGGGGGCAAGGAAATTCACCCCTCCACTTT. This translates into CASNDDRGQGNSPLHF. V is TRBV28 and J is TRBJ1-6, with 10 bases matching TRBD1. The CDR3 is made up of 16 amino acids. The V segment lost 7 bases and the J segment 7 bases; nucleotides outside the gene matches: 10. The germline gives CDR1 MDHEN, CDR2 SYDVKM.

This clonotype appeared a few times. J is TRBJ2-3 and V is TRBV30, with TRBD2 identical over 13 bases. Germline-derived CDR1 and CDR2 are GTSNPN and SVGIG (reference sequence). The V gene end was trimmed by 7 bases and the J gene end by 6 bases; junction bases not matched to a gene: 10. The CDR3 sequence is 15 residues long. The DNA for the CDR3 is TGTGCCTCGACAACTAGCGGGGGGGCCCCCGATACGCAGTATTTT. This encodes CASTTSGGAPDTQYF.

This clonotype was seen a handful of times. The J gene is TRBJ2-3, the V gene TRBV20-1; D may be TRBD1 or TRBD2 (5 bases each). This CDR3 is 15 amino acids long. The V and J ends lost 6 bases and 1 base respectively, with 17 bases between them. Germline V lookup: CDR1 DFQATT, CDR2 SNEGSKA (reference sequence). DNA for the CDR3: TGCAGTGCCCGAGGGGCACGCGGCGGCACAGATACGCAGTATTTT. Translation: CSARGARGGTDTQYF.

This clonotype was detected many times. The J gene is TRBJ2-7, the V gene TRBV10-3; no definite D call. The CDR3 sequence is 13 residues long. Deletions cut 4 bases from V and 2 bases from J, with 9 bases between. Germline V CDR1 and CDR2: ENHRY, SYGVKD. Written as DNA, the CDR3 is TGTGCCATCAGTGCGCACAGCCCCTACGAGCAGTACTTC. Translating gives CAISAHSPYEQYF.

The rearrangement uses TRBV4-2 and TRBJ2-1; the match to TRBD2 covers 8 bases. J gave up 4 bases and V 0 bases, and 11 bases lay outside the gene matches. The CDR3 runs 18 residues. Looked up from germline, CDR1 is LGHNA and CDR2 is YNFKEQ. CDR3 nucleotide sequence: TGTGCCAGCAGCCAAGATGCTTTGTTATCGGGAGGGTACAATGAGCAGTTCTTC. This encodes CASSQDALLSGGYNEQFF.

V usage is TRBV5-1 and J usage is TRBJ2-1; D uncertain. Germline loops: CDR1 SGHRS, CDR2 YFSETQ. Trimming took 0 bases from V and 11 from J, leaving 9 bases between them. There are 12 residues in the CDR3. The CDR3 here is CASSLGSSQQFF. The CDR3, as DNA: TGCGCCAGCAGCTTGGGATCCAGCCAGCAGTTCTTC.

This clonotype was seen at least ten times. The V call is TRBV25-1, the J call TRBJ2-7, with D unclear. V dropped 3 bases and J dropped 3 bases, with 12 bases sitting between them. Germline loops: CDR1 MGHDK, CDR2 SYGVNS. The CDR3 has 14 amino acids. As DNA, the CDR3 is TGTGCCAGCAGTGATGGGCAGGTCGGCTACGAGCAGTACTTC. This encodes CASSDGQVGYEQYF.

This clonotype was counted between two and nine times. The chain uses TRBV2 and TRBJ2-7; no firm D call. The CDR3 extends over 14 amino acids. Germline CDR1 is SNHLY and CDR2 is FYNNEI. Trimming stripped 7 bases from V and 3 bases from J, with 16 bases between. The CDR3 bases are TGTGCCAGCACTTACACCGACCCTAGCTACGAGCAGTACTTC. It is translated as CASTYTDPSYEQYF.

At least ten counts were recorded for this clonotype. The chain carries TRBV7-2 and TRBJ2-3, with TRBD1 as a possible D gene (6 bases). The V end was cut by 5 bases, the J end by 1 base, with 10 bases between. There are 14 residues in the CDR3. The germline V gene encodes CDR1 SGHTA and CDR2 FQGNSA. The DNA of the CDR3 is TGTGCCAGCAGCGCCAGACAGGGCACAGATACGCAGTATTTT. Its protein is CASSARQGTDTQYF.

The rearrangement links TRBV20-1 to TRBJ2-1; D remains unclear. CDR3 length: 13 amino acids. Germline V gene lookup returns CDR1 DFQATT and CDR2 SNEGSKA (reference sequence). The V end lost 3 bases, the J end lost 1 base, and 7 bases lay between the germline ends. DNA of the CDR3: TGCAGTGCTAGGATGGGTTCCTACAATGAGCAGTTCTTC. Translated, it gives CSARMGSYNEQFF.

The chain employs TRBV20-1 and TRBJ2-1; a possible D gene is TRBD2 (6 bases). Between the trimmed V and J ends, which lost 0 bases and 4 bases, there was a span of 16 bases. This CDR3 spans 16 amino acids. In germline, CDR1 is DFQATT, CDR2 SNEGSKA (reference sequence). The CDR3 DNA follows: TGCAGTGCTAGAGATTGGGACTCGACCCAGTACAATGAGCAGTTCTTC. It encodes CSARDWDSTQYNEQFF.

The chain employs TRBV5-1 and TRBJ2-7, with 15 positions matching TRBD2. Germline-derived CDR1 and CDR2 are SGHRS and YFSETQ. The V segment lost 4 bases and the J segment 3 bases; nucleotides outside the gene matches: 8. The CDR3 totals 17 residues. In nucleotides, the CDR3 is TGCGCCAGCAGCCTGGGACTAGCGGGGGGAGTTATCTACGAGCAGTACTTC. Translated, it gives CASSLGLAGGVIYEQYF. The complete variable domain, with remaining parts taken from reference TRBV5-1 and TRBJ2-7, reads KAGVTQTPRYLIKTRGQQVTLSCSPISGHRSVSWYQQTPGQGLQFLFEYFSETQRNKGNFPGRFSGRQFSNSRSEMNVSTLELGDSALYLCASSLGLAGGVIYEQYFGPGTRLTVT.

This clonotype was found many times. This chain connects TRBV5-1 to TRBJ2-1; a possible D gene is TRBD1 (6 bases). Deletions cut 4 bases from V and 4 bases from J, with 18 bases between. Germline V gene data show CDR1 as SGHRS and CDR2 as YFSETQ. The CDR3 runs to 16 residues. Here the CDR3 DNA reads TGCGCCAGCAGCCGAGACCCCGGGACATCTTACAATGAGCAGTTCTTC. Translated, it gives CASSRDPGTSYNEQFF.

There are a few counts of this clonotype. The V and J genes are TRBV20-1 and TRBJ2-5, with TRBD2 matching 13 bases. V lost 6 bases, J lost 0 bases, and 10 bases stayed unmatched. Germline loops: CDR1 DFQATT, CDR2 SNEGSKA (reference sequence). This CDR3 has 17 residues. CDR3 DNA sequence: TGCAGTGCAGTTAGACTAGCGGGAGGAGGGTACCAAGAGACCCAGTACTTC. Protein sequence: CSAVRLAGGGYQETQYF.

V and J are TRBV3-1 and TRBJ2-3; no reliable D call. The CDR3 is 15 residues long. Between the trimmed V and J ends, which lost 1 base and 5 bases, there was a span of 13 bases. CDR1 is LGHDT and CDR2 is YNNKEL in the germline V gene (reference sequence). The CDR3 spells CASSQGLDLGDTQYF. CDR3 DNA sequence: TGTGCCAGCAGCCAAGGTCTCGACTTGGGAGATACGCAGTATTTT.

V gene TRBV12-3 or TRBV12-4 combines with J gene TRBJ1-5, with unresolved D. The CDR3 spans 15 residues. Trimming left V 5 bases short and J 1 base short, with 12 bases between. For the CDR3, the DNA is TGTGCCAGCAGTCCCGCAACAGAGAGCAATCAGCCCCAGCATTTT. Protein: CASSPATESNQPQHF.

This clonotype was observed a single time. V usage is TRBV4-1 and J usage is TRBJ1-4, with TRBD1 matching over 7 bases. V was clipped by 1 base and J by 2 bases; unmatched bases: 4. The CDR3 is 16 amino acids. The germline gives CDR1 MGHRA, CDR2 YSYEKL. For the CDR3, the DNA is TGCGCCAGCAGCCAAGTCAACAGGGGCACTAATGAAAAACTGTTTTTT. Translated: CASSQVNRGTNEKLFF.

CDR3 in amino acids: CASSSRTSGGAVEQFF. CDR3 nucleotide sequence: TGTGCCAGCAGCTCCCGGACTAGCGGGGGGGCCGTTGAGCAGTTCTTC. V gene TRBV11-2 combines with J gene TRBJ2-1, with 15 nucleotides matching TRBD2. Germline CDR1 is SGHAT and CDR2 is FQNNGV. V trimming: 4 bases; J trimming: 9 bases; junction bases outside the gene matches: 7. The CDR3 spans 16 residues. Full variable domain (remainder filled in from reference TRBV11-2 and TRBJ2-1): EAGVAQSPRYKIIEKRQSVAFWCNPISGHATLYWYQQILGQGPKLLIQFQNNGVVDDSQLPKDRFSAERLKGVDSTLKIQPAKLEDSAVYLCASSSRTSGGAVEQFFGPGTRLTVL.

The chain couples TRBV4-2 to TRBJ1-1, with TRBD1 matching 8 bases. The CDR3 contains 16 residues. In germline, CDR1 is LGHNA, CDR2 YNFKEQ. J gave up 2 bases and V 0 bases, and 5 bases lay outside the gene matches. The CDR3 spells CASSQDRTGLNTEAFF. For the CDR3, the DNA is TGTGCCAGCAGCCAAGATCGGACAGGGCTTAACACTGAAGCTTTCTTT.

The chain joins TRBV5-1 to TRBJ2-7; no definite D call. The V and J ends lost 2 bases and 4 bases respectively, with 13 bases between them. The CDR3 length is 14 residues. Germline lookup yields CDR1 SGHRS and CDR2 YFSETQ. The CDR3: CASSFSKEVYEQYF. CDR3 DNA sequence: TGCGCCAGCAGCTTCTCTAAAGAAGTTTACGAGCAGTACTTC. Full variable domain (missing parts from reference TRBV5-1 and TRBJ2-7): KAGVTQTPRYLIKTRGQQVTLSCSPISGHRSVSWYQQTPGQGLQFLFEYFSETQRNKGNFPGRFSGRQFSNSRSEMNVSTLELGDSALYLCASSFSKEVYEQYFGPGTRLTVT.

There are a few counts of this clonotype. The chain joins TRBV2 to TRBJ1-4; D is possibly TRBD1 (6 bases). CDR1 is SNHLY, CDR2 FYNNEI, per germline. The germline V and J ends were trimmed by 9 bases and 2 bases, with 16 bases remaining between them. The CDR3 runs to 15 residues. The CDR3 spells CARNTGIWTNEKLFF. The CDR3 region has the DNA TGTGCCAGGAACACAGGGATTTGGACTAATGAAAAACTGTTTTTT.

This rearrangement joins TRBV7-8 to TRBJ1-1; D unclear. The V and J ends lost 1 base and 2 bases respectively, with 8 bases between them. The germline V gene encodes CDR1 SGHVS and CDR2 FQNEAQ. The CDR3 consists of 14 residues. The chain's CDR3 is CASSLVVANTEAFF. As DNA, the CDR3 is TGTGCCAGCAGCTTAGTAGTAGCTAACACTGAAGCTTTCTTT.